Listed below are T cell receptor beta chains from one sample, sequenced in a study of beta chain features in type 1 diabetes. Profiling relied on immunoSEQ multiplex PCR, and the TCRdb table lists in-frame clones only, not all of them. The sample lists under 90,000 clones, about 32% occurring once. Sequenced sample: stem cell memory CD4+ T cells from blood. These receptors originate from a woman under 30 in good health. Each CDR3 is given with its conserved first and last residue. The order of the fields is V gene, clone size, D gene, J gene, CDR3 protein, CDR3 DNA. D genes are given only for firm matches. Clone size is not always given. Where it is, it says once, few, many or a class for expanded clones.

>TRBV7-9|few|NA|TRBJ1-2
CASSLAGVNYGYTF
TGTGCCAGCAGCTTAGCGGGAGTAAACTATGGCTACACCTTC
>TRBV18|NA|TRBD1|TRBJ2-6
CASSVGQGSANVLTF
TGTGCCAGCTCAGTCGGACAGGGGAGCGCCAACGTCCTGACTTTC
>TRBV15|NA|NA|TRBJ2-1
CATSTGEGTPYNEQFF
TGTGCCACCAGCACGGGGGAAGGGACCCCCTACAATGAGCAGTTCTTC
>TRBV11-2|NA|TRBD1|TRBJ2-1
CASSLQGARSYNEQFF
TGTGCCAGCAGCTTACAGGGGGCGCGATCCTACAATGAGCAGTTCTTC
>TRBV7-2|many|TRBD2|TRBJ2-1
CASSQLGLAGNEQFF
TGTGCCAGCAGCCAACTAGGACTAGCGGGCAATGAGCAGTTCTTC
>TRBV5-1|NA|NA|TRBJ1-2
CASSPTQGSGYTF
TGCGCCAGCAGCCCTACCCAGGGAAGCGGCTACACCTTC
>TRBV30|NA|NA|TRBJ2-3
CALGTSSTDTQYF
TGTGCCCTCGGGACATCAAGCACAGATACGCAGTATTTT
>TRBV30|once|NA|TRBJ1-4
CAWSVWESNEKLFF
TGTGCCTGGAGTGTTTGGGAGTCTAATGAAAAACTGTTTTTT
>TRBV30|NA|TRBD1|TRBJ1-2
CAWRTQGNYGYTF
TGTGCCTGGAGGACACAGGGGAACTATGGCTACACCTTC
>TRBV7-9|many|NA|TRBJ2-1
CASSTEGNEQFF
TGTGCCAGCAGCACGGAGGGCAATGAGCAGTTCTTC
>TRBV5-1|NA|TRBD1|TRBJ2-5
CASSLGQGWETQYF
TGCGCCAGCAGCCTCGGACAGGGCTGGGAGACCCAGTACTTC
>TRBV4-1|NA|NA|TRBJ2-1
CASGSGTGMKRYNEQFF
TGCGCCAGCGGAAGCGGTACAGGGATGAAACGCTACAATGAGCAGTTCTTC
>TRBV19|NA|TRBD1|TRBJ1-2
CASCAQGARGYTF
TGTGCCAGCTGCGCACAGGGGGCGCGAGGCTACACCTTC
>TRBV5-1|few|TRBD2|TRBJ2-7
CASSLGLAPYEQYF
TGCGCCAGCAGCTTGGGACTAGCCCCCTACGAGCAGTACTTC
>TRBV30|NA|NA|TRBJ1-4
CAWSVRGTNEKLFF
TGTGCCTGGAGTGTACGGGGAACTAATGAAAAACTGTTTTTT
>TRBV4-1|NA|NA|TRBJ2-1
CASSQQGSTANEQFF
TGCGCCAGCAGCCAACAGGGGTCTACTGCGAATGAGCAGTTCTTC
>TRBV15|NA|TRBD1|TRBJ2-5
CATRKGTGDGETQYF
TGTGCCACCAGAAAAGGGACAGGCGACGGAGAGACCCAGTACTTC
>TRBV18|few|NA|TRBJ1-1
CASSDVGVNTEAFF
TGTGCCAGCTCAGACGTCGGGGTGAACACTGAAGCTTTCTTT
>TRBV5-6|NA|TRBD2|TRBJ2-3
CASSSLAGVGTDTQYF
TGTGCCAGCAGCTCGCTAGCGGGAGTGGGCACAGATACGCAGTATTTT
>TRBV6-5|few|TRBD2|TRBJ2-5
CASSTSLAGGETQYF
TGTGCCAGCAGTACCTCGCTAGCGGGGGGTGAGACCCAGTACTTC
>TRBV5-5|NA|TRBD1|TRBJ2-2
CASSFGTVPGELFF
TGTGCCAGCAGCTTTGGGACAGTCCCCGGGGAGCTGTTTTTT